This T cell receptor (beta chain) emerged from a study of cytomegalovirus exposure and HLA in healthy donors. Study-level results: By HLA locus, TCR association rates varied in a later analysis, with DRB1 showing the most and HLA-C the fewest. A previous analysis found most TCR beta V segments productive roughly 90% or roughly 30% of the time. Compared with the approximately 680-donor mean, an Asian-associated ancestry cluster reportedly had fewer N-insertions, according to a later analysis.

Concerning this clone: The antigen is unknown.

The PCR used 60 Vbeta and 13 Jbeta primers. Sequencing was performed with immunoSEQ multiplex PCR; in TCRdb, only in-frame clones are kept and a portion is missing. The table includes 95,000 to 150,000 clones, around 77% detected once. The sample comprised PBMCs. The origin of this receptor is a human donor in good health.

CDR3 region: CASSLAPRTSGGVDTQYF. The CDR3 nucleotides are TGTGCCAGCAGCTTAGCCCCCCGGACTAGCGGAGGAGTTGATACGCAGTATTTT. The V and J genes are TRBV7-8 and TRBJ2-3, with TRBD2 matching 10 bases. Germline loops: CDR1 SGHVS, CDR2 FQNEAQ. The V segment lost 0 bases and the J segment 6 bases; nucleotides outside the gene matches: 12. The CDR3 runs 18 residues.